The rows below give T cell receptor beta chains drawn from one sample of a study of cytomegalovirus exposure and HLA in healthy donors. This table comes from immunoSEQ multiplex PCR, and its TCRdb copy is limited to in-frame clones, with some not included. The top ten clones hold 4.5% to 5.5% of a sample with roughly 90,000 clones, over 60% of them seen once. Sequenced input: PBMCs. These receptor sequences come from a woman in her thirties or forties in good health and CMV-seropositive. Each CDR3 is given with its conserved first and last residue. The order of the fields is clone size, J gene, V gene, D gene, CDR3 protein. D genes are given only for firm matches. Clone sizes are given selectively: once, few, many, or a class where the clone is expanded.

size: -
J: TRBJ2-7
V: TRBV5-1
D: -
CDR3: CASSFAGTVSYEQYF

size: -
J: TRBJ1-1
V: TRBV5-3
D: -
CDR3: CARSSREGVGAFF

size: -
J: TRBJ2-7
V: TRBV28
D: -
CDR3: CASSFLLNLARGEYEQYF

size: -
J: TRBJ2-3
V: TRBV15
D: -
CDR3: CATSRGLSTDTQYF

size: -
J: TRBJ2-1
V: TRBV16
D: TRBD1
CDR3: CASSSRGQGTYNEQFF

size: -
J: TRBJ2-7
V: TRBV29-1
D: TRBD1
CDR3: CSVEDIRGREQYF

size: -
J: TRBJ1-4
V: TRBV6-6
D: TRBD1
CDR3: CASTRQGLGEKLFF

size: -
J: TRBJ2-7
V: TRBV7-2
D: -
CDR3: CASSYGGGISSYEQYF

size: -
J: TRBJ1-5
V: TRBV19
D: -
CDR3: CASSAPWQSNQPQHF

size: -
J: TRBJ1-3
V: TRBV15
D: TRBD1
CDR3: CATSRDPAGGVNTIYF

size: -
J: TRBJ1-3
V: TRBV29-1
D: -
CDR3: CSSLGGGNTIYF

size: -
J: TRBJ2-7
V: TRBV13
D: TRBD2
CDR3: CASSLGFGGGALIEQYF

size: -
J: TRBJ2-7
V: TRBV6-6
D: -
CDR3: CASSRPLEEQYF

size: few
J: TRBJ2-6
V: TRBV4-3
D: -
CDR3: CASSHRRSSGANVLTF

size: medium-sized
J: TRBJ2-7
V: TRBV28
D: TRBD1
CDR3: CASSLTDGTGGSEQYF

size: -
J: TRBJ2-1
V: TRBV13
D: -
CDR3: CASSSPGNEQFF

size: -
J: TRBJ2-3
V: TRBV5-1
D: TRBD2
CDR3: CASSLGGGIHTDTQYF

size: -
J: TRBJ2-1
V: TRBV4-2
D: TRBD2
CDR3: CASSQELAGGPEFF

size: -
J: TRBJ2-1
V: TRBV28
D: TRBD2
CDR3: CATSARSSYNEQFF

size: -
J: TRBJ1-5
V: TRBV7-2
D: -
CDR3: CASSLGVGGDQPQHF

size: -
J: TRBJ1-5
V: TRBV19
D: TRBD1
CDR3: CASSPTGLQPQHF

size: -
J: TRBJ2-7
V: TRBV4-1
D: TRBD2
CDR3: CASSQDRSGKAYEQYF

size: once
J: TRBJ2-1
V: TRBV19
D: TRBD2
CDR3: CASSILAGGLNNEQFF

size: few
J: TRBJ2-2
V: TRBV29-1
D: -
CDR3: CSITRDTGELFF

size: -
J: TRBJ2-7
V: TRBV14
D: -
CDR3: CASSPQGVAGPLGQYF

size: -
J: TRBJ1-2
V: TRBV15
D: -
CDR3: CATSRARGNYGYTF

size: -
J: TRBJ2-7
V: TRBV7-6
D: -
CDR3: CASSSRSSYEQYF

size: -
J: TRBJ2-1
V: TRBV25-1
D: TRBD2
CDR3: CASSDLTSGSYNEQFF

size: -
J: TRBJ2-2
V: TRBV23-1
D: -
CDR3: CASSQSGQNTGELFF

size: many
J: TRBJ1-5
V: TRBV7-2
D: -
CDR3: CASSLARQSQPQHF

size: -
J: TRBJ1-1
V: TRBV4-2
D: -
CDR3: CASSQGFQENTEAFF

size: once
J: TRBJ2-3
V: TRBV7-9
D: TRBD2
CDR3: CSSRLAGGRGTDTQYF

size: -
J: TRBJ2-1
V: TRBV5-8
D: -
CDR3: CASSTAGYNEQFF

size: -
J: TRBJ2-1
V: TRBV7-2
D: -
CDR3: CASSQGQGYPNEQFF

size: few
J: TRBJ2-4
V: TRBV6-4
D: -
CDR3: CASSDSAQNIQYF

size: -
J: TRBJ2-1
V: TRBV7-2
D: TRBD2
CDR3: CASSFGLAGGWEQFF